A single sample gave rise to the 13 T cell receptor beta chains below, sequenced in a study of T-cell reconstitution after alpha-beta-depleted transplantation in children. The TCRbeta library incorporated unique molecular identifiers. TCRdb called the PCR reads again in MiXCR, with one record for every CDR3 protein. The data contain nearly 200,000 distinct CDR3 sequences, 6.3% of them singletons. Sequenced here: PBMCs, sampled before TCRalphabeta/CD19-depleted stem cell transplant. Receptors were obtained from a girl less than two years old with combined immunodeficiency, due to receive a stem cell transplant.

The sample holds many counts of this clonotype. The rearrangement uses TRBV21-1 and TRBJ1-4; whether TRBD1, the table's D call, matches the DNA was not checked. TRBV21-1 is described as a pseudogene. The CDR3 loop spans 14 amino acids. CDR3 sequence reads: CASTYRGTNEKLFF. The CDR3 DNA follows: TGTGCCAGCACCTACAGGGGAACTAATGAAAAACTGTTTTTT.

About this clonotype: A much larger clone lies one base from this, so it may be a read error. The CDR3 is CASSQGLAPLNEQFF. The CDR3 bases are TGTGCCAGCAGCCAAGGACTAGCTCCCTTGAATGAGCAGTTCTTC. The V and J genes are TRBV3-1 and TRBJ2-1, with 7 nucleotides matching TRBD2. There are 15 residues in the CDR3. The germline V gene has CDR1 LGHDT and CDR2 YNNKEL (reference sequence). V lost 1 base and J lost 7; bases outside the gene matches: 7.

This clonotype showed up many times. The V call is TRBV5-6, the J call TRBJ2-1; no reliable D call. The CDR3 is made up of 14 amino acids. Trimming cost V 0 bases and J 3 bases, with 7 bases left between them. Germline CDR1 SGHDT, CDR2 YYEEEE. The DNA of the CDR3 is TGTGCCAGCAGCTTGGGTCAGGACTACAATGAGCAGTTCTTC. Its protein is CASSLGQDYNEQFF.

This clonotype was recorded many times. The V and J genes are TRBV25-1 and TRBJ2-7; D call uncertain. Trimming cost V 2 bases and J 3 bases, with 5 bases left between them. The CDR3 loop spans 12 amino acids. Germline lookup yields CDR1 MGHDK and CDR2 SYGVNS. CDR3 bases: TGTGCCAGCAGTGAACCAGACTACGAGCAGTACTTC. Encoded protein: CASSEPDYEQYF.

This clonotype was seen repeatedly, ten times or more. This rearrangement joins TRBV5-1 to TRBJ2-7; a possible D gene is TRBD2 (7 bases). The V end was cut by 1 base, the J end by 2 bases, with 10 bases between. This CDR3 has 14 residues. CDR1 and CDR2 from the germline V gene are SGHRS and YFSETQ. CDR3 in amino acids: CASSLRGGTYEQYF. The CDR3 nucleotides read TGCGCCAGCAGCTTGAGGGGGGGGACCTACGAGCAGTACTTC.

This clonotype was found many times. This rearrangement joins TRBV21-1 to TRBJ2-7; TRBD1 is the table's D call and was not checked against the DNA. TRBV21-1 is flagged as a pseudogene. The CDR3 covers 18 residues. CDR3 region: CASSKVLGQDATSYEQYF. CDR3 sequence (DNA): TGTGCCAGCAGCAAAGTTTTAGGACAGGACGCTACCTCCTACGAGCAGTACTTC.

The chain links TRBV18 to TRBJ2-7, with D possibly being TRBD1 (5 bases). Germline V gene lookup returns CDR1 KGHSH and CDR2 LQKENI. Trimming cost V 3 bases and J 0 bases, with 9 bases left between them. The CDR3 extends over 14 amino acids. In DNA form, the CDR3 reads TGTGCCAGCTCACCCACCAGGGACTCCTACGAGCAGTACTTC. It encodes CASSPTRDSYEQYF.

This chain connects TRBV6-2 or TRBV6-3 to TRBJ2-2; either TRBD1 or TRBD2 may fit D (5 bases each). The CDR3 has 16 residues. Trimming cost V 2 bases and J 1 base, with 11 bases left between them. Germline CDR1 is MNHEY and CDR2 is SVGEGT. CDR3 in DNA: TGTGCCAGCAGTTACCCAGCGGACAAGAACACCGGGGAGCTGTTTTTT. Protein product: CASSYPADKNTGELFF.

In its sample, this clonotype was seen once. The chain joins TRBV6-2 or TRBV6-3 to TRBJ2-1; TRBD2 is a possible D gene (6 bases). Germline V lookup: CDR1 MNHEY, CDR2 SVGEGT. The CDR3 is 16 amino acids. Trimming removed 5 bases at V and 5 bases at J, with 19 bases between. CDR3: CASSAGTRQLNNEQFF. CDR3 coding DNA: TGTGCCAGCAGTGCTGGGACTCGCCAGCTCAACAATGAGCAGTTCTTC.

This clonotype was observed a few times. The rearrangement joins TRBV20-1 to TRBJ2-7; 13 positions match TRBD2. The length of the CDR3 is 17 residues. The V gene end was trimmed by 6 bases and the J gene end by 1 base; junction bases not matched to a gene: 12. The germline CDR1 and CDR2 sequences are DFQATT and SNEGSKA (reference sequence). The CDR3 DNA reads TGCAGTGCCGAAGAACACTCGGGACTAGCGGGATCCTACGAGCAGTACTTC. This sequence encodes CSAEEHSGLAGSYEQYF.

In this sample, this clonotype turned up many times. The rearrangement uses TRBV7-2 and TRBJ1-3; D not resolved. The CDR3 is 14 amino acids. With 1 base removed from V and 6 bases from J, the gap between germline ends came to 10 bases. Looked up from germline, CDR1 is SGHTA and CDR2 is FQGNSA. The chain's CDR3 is CASSLVGLVNTIYF. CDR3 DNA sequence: TGTGCCAGCAGCTTAGTTGGCCTCGTAAACACCATATATTTT.

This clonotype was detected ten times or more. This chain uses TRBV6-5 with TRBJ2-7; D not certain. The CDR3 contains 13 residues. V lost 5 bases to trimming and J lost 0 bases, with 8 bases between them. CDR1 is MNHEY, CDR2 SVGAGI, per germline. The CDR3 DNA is TGTGCCAGCAGTAATATCTACTCCTACGAGCAGTACTTC. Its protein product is CASSNIYSYEQYF.

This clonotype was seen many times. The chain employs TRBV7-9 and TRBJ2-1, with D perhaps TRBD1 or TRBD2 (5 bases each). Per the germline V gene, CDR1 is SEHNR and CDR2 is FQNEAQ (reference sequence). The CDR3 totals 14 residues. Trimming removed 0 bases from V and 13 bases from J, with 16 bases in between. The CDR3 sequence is CASSLAVTRQPQFF. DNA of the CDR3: TGTGCCAGCAGCTTAGCGGTTACTAGACAGCCCCAGTTCTTC.